The 8 T cell receptor beta chains below were found in one sample sequenced in a study of response to subunit inactivated influenza vaccine. TCRdb used MiXCR to reprocess the RT-PCR reads, holding one entry per CDR3 protein. The table shows 500,000 to 600,000 distinct CDR3 sequences, with 14% occurring only once. The sequenced sample was PBMCs from blood, obtained roughly 12 days after vaccination. These receptors were collected from a man in his fifties who received an inactivated influenza vaccine.

This chain connects TRBV18 to TRBJ2-7, with 9 bases lining up with TRBD1. J was trimmed by 6 bases and V by 5 bases; bases with no gene match: 8. The CDR3 totals 14 residues. The germline V gene encodes CDR1 KGHSH and CDR2 LQKENI. For the CDR3, the DNA is TGTGCCAGCTCATCAGGGACAGGGCTTTCCGAGCAGTACTTC. Translation gives CASSSGTGLSEQYF.

This clonotype was detected only a few times. This chain uses TRBV28 with TRBJ1-2; TRBD1 matches 8 bases. CDR3 length: 14 amino acids. From germline, CDR1 is MDHEN and CDR2 SYDVKM. The V gene end was trimmed by 3 bases and the J gene end by 4 bases; junction bases not matched to a gene: 4. This CDR3 is CASSFPGGAYGYTF. The CDR3 DNA is TGTGCCAGCAGTTTCCCAGGGGGCGCCTATGGCTACACCTTC.

This clonotype was counted ten times or more. The chain combines TRBV12-3 or TRBV12-4 with TRBJ1-1; D is unresolved. This CDR3 is built from 13 residues. The V gene lost 1 base and the J gene lost 9 bases, with 12 bases spanning the gap. The CDR3: CASSLGSLIQAFF. CDR3 DNA: TGTGCCAGCAGTTTAGGCTCGTTAATTCAAGCTTTCTTT.

This clonotype has just a few counts. The genes are TRBV14 and TRBJ2-7, with D unclear. Trimming shortened V by 4 bases and J by 7 bases, and 14 bases separated the two germline ends. The CDR3 loop spans 13 amino acids. CDR1 and CDR2 from the germline V gene are SGHDN and FVKESK. The CDR3 loop reads CASSRTVRLEQYF. CDR3 in DNA: TGTGCCAGCAGCCGGACCGTTAGGCTGGAGCAGTACTTC. Looking up the rest from reference TRBV14 and TRBJ2-7 gives the full variable domain: EAGVTQFPSHSVIEKGQTVTLRCDPISGHDNLYWYRRVMGKEIKFLLHFVKESKQDESGMPNNRFLAERTGGTYSTLKVQPAELEDSGVYFCASSRTVRLEQYFGPGTRLTVT.

CDR3 in amino acids: CSASSSGGYEQYF. The CDR3 bases are TGCAGTGCTAGTTCCTCGGGTGGCTACGAGCAGTACTTC. The chain carries TRBV20-1 and TRBJ2-7; D is unresolved. CDR1 is DFQATT, CDR2 SNEGSKA, per germline (reference sequence). The CDR3 is 13 amino acids. Between the trimmed V and J ends, which lost 3 bases and 3 bases, there was a span of 12 bases.

The CDR3 region has the DNA TGTGCCAGCAGCCAAGGGGACAGGGGACCCTACGAGCAGTACTTC. This encodes CASSQGDRGPYEQYF. V gene TRBV4-2 combines with J gene TRBJ2-7, with 10 bases fitting TRBD1. V lost 1 base, J lost 2 bases, and 2 bases stayed unmatched. Germline V CDR1 and CDR2: LGHNA, YNFKEQ. This CDR3 spans 15 amino acids.

This clonotype was detected many times. The chain combines TRBV9 with TRBJ2-1; D is perhaps TRBD2 (6 bases). CDR3 length: 14 residues. Germline CDR1 is SGDLS and CDR2 is YYNGEE. V was pared by 0 bases and J by 6 bases, with 10 bases between. CDR3 coding DNA: TGTGCCAGCAGCGTAGAGGTTAGCGGCAATGAGCAGTTCTTC. Amino acids: CASSVEVSGNEQFF.

With regard to this clonotype: A much larger clone sits a single nucleotide away, making a read error possible. The V and J genes are TRBV7-6 and TRBJ2-2, with unresolved D. Germline-derived CDR1 and CDR2 are SGHVS and FNYEAQ. The V gene lost 4 bases and the J gene lost 6 bases, with 6 bases spanning the gap. CDR3 length: 12 residues. CDR3 region: CASSSGSGELFF. The CDR3, as DNA: TGTGCCAGCAGCTCCGGGTCCGGGGAGCTGTTTTTT.